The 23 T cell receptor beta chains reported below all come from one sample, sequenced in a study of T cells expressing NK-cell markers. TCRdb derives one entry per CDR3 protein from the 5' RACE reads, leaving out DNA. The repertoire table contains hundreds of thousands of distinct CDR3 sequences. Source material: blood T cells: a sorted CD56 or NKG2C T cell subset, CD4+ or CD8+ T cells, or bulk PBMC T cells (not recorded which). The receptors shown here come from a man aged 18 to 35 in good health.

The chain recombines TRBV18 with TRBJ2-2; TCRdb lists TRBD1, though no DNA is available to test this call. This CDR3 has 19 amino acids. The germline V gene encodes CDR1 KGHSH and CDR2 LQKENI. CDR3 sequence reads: CASSPLRPGQSGNTGELFF.

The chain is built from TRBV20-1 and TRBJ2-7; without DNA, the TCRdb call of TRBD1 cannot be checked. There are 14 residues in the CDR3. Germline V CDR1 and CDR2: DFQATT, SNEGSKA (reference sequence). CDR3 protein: CSANRDRVIYEQYF.

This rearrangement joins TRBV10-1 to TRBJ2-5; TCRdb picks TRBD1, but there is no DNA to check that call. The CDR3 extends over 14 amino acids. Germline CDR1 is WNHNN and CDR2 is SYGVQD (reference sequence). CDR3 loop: CASSARRYQETQYF.

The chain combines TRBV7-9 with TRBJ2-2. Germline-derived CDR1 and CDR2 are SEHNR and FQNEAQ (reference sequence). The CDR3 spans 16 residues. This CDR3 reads CASSRTRAVVTGELFF.

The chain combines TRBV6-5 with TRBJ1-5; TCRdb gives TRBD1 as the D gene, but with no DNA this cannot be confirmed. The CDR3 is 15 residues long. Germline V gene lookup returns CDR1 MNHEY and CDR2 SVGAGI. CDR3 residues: CASSYLTGADQPQHF.

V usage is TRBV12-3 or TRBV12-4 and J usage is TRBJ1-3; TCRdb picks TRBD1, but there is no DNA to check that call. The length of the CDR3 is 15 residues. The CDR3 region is CASSLGGQHGNTIYF.

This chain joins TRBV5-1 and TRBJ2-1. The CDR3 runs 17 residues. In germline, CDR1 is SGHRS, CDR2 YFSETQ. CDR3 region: CASSWPTRAISYNEQFF.

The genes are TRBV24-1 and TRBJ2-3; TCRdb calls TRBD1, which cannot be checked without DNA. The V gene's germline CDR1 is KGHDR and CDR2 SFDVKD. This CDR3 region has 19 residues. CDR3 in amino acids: CATSDWDRRKGYSTDTQYF.

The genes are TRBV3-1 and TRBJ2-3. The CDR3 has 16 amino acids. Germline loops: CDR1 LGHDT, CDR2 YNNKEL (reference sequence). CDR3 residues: CASSQGLTIGTDTQYF.

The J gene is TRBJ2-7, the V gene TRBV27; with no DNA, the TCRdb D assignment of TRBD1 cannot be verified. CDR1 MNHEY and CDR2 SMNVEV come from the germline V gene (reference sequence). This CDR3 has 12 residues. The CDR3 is CASSFVRGPQYF.

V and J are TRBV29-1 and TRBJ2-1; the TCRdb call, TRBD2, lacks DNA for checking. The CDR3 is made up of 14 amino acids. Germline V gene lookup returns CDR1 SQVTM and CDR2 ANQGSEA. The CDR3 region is CSVLPSGSYNEQFF.

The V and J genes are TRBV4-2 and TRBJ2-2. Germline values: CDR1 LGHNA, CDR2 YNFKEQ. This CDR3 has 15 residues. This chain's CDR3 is CASSQTSDRTGELFF.

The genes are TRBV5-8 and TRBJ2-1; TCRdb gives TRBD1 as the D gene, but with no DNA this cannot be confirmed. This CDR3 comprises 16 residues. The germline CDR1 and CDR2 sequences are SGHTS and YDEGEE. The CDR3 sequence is CASSIVDRGFGNEQFF.

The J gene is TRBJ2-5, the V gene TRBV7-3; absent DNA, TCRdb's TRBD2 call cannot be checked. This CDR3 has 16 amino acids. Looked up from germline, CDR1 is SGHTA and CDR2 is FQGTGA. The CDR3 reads CASSPTGTSGRETQYF.

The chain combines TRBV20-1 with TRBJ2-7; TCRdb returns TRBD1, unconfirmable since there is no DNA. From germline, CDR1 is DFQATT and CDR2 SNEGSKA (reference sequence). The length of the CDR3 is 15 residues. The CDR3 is CSAPRNRVNSYEQYF.

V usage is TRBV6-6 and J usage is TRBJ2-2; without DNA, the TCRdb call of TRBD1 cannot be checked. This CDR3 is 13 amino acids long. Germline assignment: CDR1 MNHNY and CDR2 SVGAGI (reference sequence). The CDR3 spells CASRKDRVGELFF.

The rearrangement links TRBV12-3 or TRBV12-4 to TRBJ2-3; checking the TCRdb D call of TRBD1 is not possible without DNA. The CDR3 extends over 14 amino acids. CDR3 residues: CASSGTGVGDTQYF.

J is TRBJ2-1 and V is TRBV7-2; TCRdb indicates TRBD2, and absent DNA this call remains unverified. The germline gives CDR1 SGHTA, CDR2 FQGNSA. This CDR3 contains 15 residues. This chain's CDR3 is CASSYVAGLSNEQFF. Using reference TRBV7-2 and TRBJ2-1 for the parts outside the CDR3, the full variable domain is GAGVSQSPSNKVTEKGKDVELRCDPISGHTALYWYRQSLGQGLEFLIYFQGNSAPDKSGLPSDRFSAERTGGSVSTLTIQRTQQEDSAVYLCASSYVAGLSNEQFFGPGTRLTVL.

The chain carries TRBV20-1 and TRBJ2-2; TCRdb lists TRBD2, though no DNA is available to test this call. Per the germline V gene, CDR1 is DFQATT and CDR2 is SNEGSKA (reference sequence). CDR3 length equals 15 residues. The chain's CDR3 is CSAHLQHGGPGELFF.

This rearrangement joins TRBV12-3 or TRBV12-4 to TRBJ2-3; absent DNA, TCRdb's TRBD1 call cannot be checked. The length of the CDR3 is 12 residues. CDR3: CASGRLTDTQYF.

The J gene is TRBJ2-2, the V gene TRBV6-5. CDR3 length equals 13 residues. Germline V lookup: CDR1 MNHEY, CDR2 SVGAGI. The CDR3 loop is CASSYSRTGELFF.

The CDR3 reads CASITGTGRTGELFF. The V and J genes are TRBV2 and TRBJ2-2; checking the TCRdb D call of TRBD1 is not possible without DNA. CDR1 SNHLY and CDR2 FYNNEI come from the germline V gene. The CDR3 has 15 residues.

The CDR3 reads CASRWDRANTGELFF. The J gene is TRBJ2-2, the V gene TRBV10-1; TCRdb proposes TRBD1, but this gene call is untestable without DNA. Germline CDR1 reads WNHNN; CDR2 reads SYGVQD (reference sequence). CDR3 length equals 15 residues.